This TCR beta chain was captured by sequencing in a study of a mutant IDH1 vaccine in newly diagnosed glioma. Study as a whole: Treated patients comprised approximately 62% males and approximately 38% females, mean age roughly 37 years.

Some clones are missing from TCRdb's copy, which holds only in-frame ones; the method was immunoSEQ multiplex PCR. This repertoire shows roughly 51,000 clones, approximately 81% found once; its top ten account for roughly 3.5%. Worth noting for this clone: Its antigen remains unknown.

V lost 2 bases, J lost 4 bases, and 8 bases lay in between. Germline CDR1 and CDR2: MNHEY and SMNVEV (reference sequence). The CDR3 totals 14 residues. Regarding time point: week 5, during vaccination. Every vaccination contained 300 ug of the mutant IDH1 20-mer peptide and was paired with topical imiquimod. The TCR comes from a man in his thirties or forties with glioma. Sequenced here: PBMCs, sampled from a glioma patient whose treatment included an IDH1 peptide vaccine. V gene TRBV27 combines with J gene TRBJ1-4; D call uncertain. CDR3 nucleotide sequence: TGTGCCAGCAGTTTAGGCCCCCATAATGAAAAACTGTTTTTT. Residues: CASSLGPHNEKLFF.